These 12 T cell receptor beta chains were all obtained from the same sample, sequenced in a study of T cell responses to AZD1222 COVID-19 vaccine. Clones were read by immunoSEQ multiplex PCR, and TCRdb kept only the in-frame ones, dropping some. The data contain 50,000 to 70,000 clones, around 85% of them singletons. The source material was peripheral blood, sampled on day 0 of MenACWY control vaccination. Receptor source: an adult in good health.

V gene TRBV14 combines with J gene TRBJ1-3; 10 bases align to TRBD1. J was trimmed by 4 bases and V by 2 bases; bases with no gene match: 2. Looked up from germline, CDR1 is SGHDN and CDR2 is FVKESK. The CDR3 contains 15 residues. DNA of the CDR3: TGTGCCAGCAGCCAATTGACAGGGGGCGGAAACACCATATATTTT. This encodes CASSQLTGGGNTIYF.

V gene TRBV19 combines with J gene TRBJ1-1; no clear D. Germline values: CDR1 LNHDA, CDR2 SQIVND (reference sequence). The CDR3 runs 16 residues. V shed 5 bases and J shed 1 base, with 17 bases lying between them. The CDR3 is CASSFPTRAQNTEAFF. In DNA form, the CDR3 reads TGTGCCAGTAGTTTCCCCACACGGGCCCAGAACACTGAAGCTTTCTTT.

The genes are TRBV7-2 and TRBJ2-1, with TRBD2 matching over 9 bases. Trimming at V came to 7 bases and at J to 6 bases, leaving 13 bases not matched to a gene. CDR1 is SGHTA and CDR2 is FQGNSA in the germline V gene. This CDR3 region has 16 residues. The CDR3 nucleotides read TGTGCCAGCACCCTTAGTGGCGGGAGGGCCGTCAATGAGCAGTTCTTC. Translating it yields CASTLSGGRAVNEQFF.

This clone was seen a few times. This chain joins TRBV21-1 and TRBJ1-3; TRBD1 was called by the table and not checked on the DNA. TRBV21-1 is described as a pseudogene. The CDR3 covers 19 residues. This chain's CDR3 is CASSKVCRGRKVTGNTIYF. DNA of the CDR3: TGTGCCAGCAGCAAAGTTTGCAGGGGGCGCAAAGTGACTGGAAACACCATATATTTT.

V gene TRBV7-3 combines with J gene TRBJ1-4, with a tentative D call TRBD1 (5 bases). Germline CDR1 SGHTA, CDR2 FQGTGA. V lost 5 bases and J lost 6, with 19 bases in between. The CDR3 runs 16 residues. The CDR3 DNA is TGTGCCAGCAGCCCTAAACTCCGGGACGGTGATGAAAAACTGTTTTTT. This codes for CASSPKLRDGDEKLFF.

The chain links TRBV6-5 to TRBJ1-1; 8 bases map to TRBD1. Unmatched junction bases numbered 8, after V lost 7 bases and J lost 1 base. Germline assignment: CDR1 MNHEY and CDR2 SVGAGI. This CDR3 has 15 residues. The CDR3 nucleotides read TGTGCCAGCACTCCACCGGGACAGGCGAACACTGAAGCTTTCTTT. It is translated as CASTPPGQANTEAFF.

Details on this clone: Other nucleotide sequences from this sample produce the same CDR3. The gene calls are TRBV9 and TRBJ1-1; maybe TRBD1 (5 bases). The CDR3 length is 14 residues. Per the germline V gene, CDR1 is SGDLS and CDR2 is YYNGEE. Trimming cost V 3 bases and J 0 bases, with 9 bases left between them. The CDR3 region is CASSGGLLNTEAFF. The CDR3 DNA reads as TGTGCCAGCAGCGGGGGCCTCCTGAACACTGAAGCTTTCTTT.

The chain employs TRBV23-1 and TRBJ1-1, with TRBD1 as a possible D gene (6 bases). TRBV23-1 is an ORF for which the function is uncertain. V lost 0 bases and J lost 1, with 21 bases in between. The CDR3 has 19 residues. The CDR3 reads CASSQSPGQTPRTNTEAFF. As DNA, the CDR3 is TGCGCCAGCAGTCAATCCCCCGGACAGACCCCTAGAACGAACACTGAAGCTTTCTTT.

Here the CDR3 reads CASSADRGQGEQFF. CDR3 coding DNA: TGTGCCAGCAGCGCAGACAGGGGGCAAGGTGAGCAGTTCTTC. The rearrangement uses TRBV7-2 and TRBJ2-1, with TRBD1 identical over 10 bases. Germline assignment: CDR1 SGHTA and CDR2 FQGNSA. The CDR3 loop spans 14 amino acids. The ends lost 5 bases at V and 9 bases at J; junction bases unmatched: 7.

The rearrangement joins TRBV4-1 to TRBJ1-2; 9 bases are a match to TRBD1. The V and J ends lost 4 bases and 3 bases, in that order; junction bases with no gene match: 6. The CDR3 is made up of 15 amino acids. Per germline, CDR1 MGHRA and CDR2 YSYEKL. The CDR3 region has the DNA TGCGCCAGCAGCCTTGGGACAGGGTCGGACTATGGCTACACCTTC. Its translation is CASSLGTGSDYGYTF.

J is TRBJ1-1 and V is TRBV12-3 or TRBV12-4; D is undetermined. V lost 6 bases and J 7 bases, leaving 9 bases between the germline ends. This CDR3 region has 11 residues. In DNA, the CDR3 is TGTGCCAGCAGCCCCACTAATGAAGCTTTCTTT. This codes for CASSPTNEAFF.

The chain employs TRBV30 and TRBJ1-2; TRBD1 agrees at 9 bases. From germline, CDR1 is GTSNPN and CDR2 SVGIG (reference sequence). The CDR3 is 17 residues long. The V gene end was trimmed by 2 bases and the J gene end by 4 bases; junction bases not matched to a gene: 14. The CDR3: CAWSTDYGTGLSYGYTF. CDR3 sequence (DNA): TGTGCCTGGAGTACGGATTATGGGACAGGGCTGAGCTATGGCTACACCTTC.